A selection of T cell receptor beta chains follows, all from one sample in a study of HIV-infected patients and healthy controls. MiXCR, run by TCRdb on the 5' RACE reads, gives a single entry per CDR3 protein. The sample lists around 67,000 distinct CDR3 sequences, approximately 16% occurring once. Sequencing input: CD4+ T cells from blood. The receptors here all came from a human donor in good health. Both conserved end residues are part of each CDR3. The D gene is left open where the match is weak. For some rows the clone size is stated as once, few or many, or as a class when expanded; others skip it.

J gene: TRBJ2-1; D gene: TRBD2; V gene: TRBV3-1; clone size: -; CDR3 DNA: TGTGCCAGCAGGTCTAGCGGGAGAGTAAATGAGCAGTTCTTC; CDR3 protein: CASRSSGRVNEQFF
J gene: TRBJ1-6; D gene: -; V gene: TRBV3-1; clone size: -; CDR3 DNA: TGTGCCAGCAGCCATTCTGACTCTAAAAATTCACCCCTCCACTTT; CDR3 protein: CASSHSDSKNSPLHF
J gene: TRBJ1-5; D gene: TRBD1; V gene: TRBV6-2/TRBV6-3; clone size: -; CDR3 DNA: TGTGCCAGCAGCCACCGACAGGGGGGTCTGGCGGGCAATCAGCCCCAGCATTTT; CDR3 protein: CASSHRQGGLAGNQPQHF
J gene: TRBJ1-3; D gene: -; V gene: TRBV5-1; clone size: many; CDR3 DNA: TGCGCCAGCACCGTTGGAAACACCATATATTTT; CDR3 protein: CASTVGNTIYF
J gene: TRBJ2-7; D gene: TRBD1; V gene: TRBV3-1; clone size: many; CDR3 DNA: TGTGCCAGCAGCCCGGGACAGAGATACGAGCAGTACTTC; CDR3 protein: CASSPGQRYEQYF
J gene: TRBJ1-2; D gene: -; V gene: TRBV7-2; clone size: many; CDR3 DNA: TGTGCCAGCAGCCCACGCCGGACGGAAACCATCTATGGCTACACCTTC; CDR3 protein: CASSPRRTETIYGYTF
J gene: TRBJ2-7; D gene: -; V gene: TRBV24-1; clone size: many; CDR3 DNA: TGTGCCACCAGTGACCCACCCATGGACAAGCAGTACTTC; CDR3 protein: CATSDPPMDKQYF
J gene: TRBJ2-7; D gene: TRBD1; V gene: TRBV7-8; clone size: few; CDR3 DNA: TGTGCCAGCAGCGCAGCAGCCGGGACAGCCACCTACGAGCAGTACTTC; CDR3 protein: CASSAAAGTATYEQYF
J gene: TRBJ2-7; D gene: -; V gene: TRBV4-3; clone size: -; CDR3 DNA: TGCGCCAGCAGCCAAGACCAGTCCTACGAGCAGTACTTC; CDR3 protein: CASSQDQSYEQYF
J gene: TRBJ2-1; D gene: -; V gene: TRBV5-1; clone size: many; CDR3 DNA: TGCGCCAGCAATAGAGACTCTAGCTCCTACAATGAGCAGTTCTTC; CDR3 protein: CASNRDSSSYNEQFF
J gene: TRBJ1-5; D gene: -; V gene: TRBV2; clone size: many; CDR3 DNA: TGTGCCAGCAGTACAAGAGCTGGGGGATATGGCAATCAGCCCCAGCATTTT; CDR3 protein: CASSTRAGGYGNQPQHF
J gene: TRBJ2-7; D gene: -; V gene: TRBV3-1; clone size: -; CDR3 DNA: TGTGCCAGCAGCCAAGTCCCCTACGAGCAGTACTTC; CDR3 protein: CASSQVPYEQYF
J gene: TRBJ2-7; D gene: -; V gene: TRBV7-8; clone size: few; CDR3 DNA: TGTGCCAGCAGCGCAGAAAGTAGGTACGAGCAGTACTTC; CDR3 protein: CASSAESRYEQYF
J gene: TRBJ1-5; D gene: -; V gene: TRBV15; clone size: -; CDR3 DNA: TGTGCCACCAGCAGAGATTCCCTCGTTAGCAATCAGCCCCAGCATTTT; CDR3 protein: CATSRDSLVSNQPQHF
J gene: TRBJ2-2; D gene: -; V gene: TRBV6-5; clone size: many; CDR3 DNA: TGTGCCAGCAGCCTACTTCGGACTCTACCCGTCACCGGGGAGCTGTTTTTT; CDR3 protein: CASSLLRTLPVTGELFF
J gene: TRBJ2-3; D gene: -; V gene: TRBV14; clone size: many; CDR3 DNA: TGTGCCAGCAGCCAAGATCGGTCAGGGTTAACAGATACGCAGTATTTT; CDR3 protein: CASSQDRSGLTDTQYF
J gene: TRBJ2-1; D gene: -; V gene: TRBV6-2/TRBV6-3; clone size: -; CDR3 DNA: TGTGCCAGCAGTTACGTGTGGGGCGCCTACAATGAGCAGTTCTTC; CDR3 protein: CASSYVWGAYNEQFF
J gene: TRBJ2-3; D gene: -; V gene: TRBV18; clone size: -; CDR3 DNA: TGTGCCAGCTCACCACAGGTCACAGATACGCAGTATTTT; CDR3 protein: CASSPQVTDTQYF
J gene: TRBJ1-1; D gene: TRBD1; V gene: TRBV4-2; clone size: few; CDR3 DNA: TGTGCCAGCAGCCACATGGGACAGGGGGATACTGAAGCTTTCTTT; CDR3 protein: CASSHMGQGDTEAFF
J gene: TRBJ1-4; D gene: -; V gene: TRBV20-1; clone size: many; CDR3 DNA: TGCAGTGCTAGAGGCTCAACAGGGAGTGCAATTGAAAAACTGTTTTTT; CDR3 protein: CSARGSTGSAIEKLFF
J gene: TRBJ1-2; D gene: -; V gene: TRBV12-3/TRBV12-4; clone size: many; CDR3 DNA: TGTGCCAGCAGTTTTTATTCCGGGTGGGCGAGCGGCTACACCTTC; CDR3 protein: CASSFYSGWASGYTF
J gene: TRBJ1-4; D gene: -; V gene: TRBV6-5; clone size: -; CDR3 DNA: TGTGCCAGCAGTCGACATAGGACTAATGAAAAACTGTTTTTT; CDR3 protein: CASSRHRTNEKLFF
J gene: TRBJ1-2; D gene: TRBD1; V gene: TRBV7-8; clone size: few; CDR3 DNA: TGTGCCAGCAGCTTAGCGGGACAGAGATTTGGCTACACCTTC; CDR3 protein: CASSLAGQRFGYTF
J gene: TRBJ1-1; D gene: -; V gene: TRBV18; clone size: few; CDR3 DNA: TGTGCCAGCTCGGCCGGACGGATGAACACTGAAGCTTTCTTT; CDR3 protein: CASSAGRMNTEAFF
J gene: TRBJ1-2; D gene: -; V gene: TRBV7-2; clone size: -; CDR3 DNA: TGTGCCAGCAGCCTTGAACAGGTTTATGGCTACACCTTC; CDR3 protein: CASSLEQVYGYTF
J gene: TRBJ1-1; D gene: -; V gene: TRBV7-9; clone size: -; CDR3 DNA: TGTGCCAGCAGGTCGACGGTGAACACTGAAGCTTTCTTT; CDR3 protein: CASRSTVNTEAFF
J gene: TRBJ2-5; D gene: TRBD2; V gene: TRBV7-9; clone size: -; CDR3 DNA: TGTGCCAGCACCGCACTAGCGGGAGTCGTAGAGACCCAGTACTTC; CDR3 protein: CASTALAGVVETQYF
J gene: TRBJ1-4; D gene: -; V gene: TRBV27; clone size: -; CDR3 DNA: TGTGCCAGCAGCCGTAGGACAGTGGGGAATGAAAAACTGTTTTTT; CDR3 protein: CASSRRTVGNEKLFF
J gene: TRBJ2-3; D gene: TRBD1; V gene: TRBV29-1; clone size: few; CDR3 DNA: TGCAGCGCTATACAGGGGGATACGCAGTATTTT; CDR3 protein: CSAIQGDTQYF